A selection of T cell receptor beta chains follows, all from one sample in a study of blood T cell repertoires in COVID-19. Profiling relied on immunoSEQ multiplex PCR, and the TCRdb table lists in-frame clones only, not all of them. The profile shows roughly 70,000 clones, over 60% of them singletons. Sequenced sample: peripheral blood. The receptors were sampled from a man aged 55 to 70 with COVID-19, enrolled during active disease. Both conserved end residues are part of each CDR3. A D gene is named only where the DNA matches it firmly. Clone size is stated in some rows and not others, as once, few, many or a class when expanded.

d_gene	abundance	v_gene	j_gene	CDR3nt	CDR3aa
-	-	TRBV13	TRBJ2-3	TGTGCCAGCAGCCCCCCGAGAACGGGGGGCACAGATACGCAGTATTTT	CASSPPRTGGTDTQYF
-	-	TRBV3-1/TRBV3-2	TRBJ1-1	TGTGCCAGCAGCCTGAGTTCTGAAGCTTTCTTT	CASSLSSEAFF
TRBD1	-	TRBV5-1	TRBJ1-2	TGCGCCAGCAGCGACCGGGACAGGGGGCCCGATGGCTACACCTTC	CASSDRDRGPDGYTF
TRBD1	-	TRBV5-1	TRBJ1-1	TGCGCCAGCAGCTTACAGGGGGTCACGAACACTGAAGCTTTCTTT	CASSLQGVTNTEAFF
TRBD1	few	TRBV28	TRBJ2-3	TGTGCCAGCAGTATCCGACAGGGGAGGAGTACGCAGTATTTT	CASSIRQGRSTQYF
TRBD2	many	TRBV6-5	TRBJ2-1	TGTGCCAGCAGAAGTGGGAGGGGTCAGTTCTTC	CASRSGRGQFF
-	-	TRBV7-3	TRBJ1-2	TGTGCCAGCAGCCCCACCCCGGGGGTCTACGGCTACACCTTC	CASSPTPGVYGYTF
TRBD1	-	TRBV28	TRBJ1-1	TGTGCTCTTTCTGACAGGGGTAAGAACACTGAAGCTTTCTTT	CALSDRGKNTEAFF
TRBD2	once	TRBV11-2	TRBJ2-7	TGTGCCAGCAGCTTTGGCAGCGGGGGGGCCTCGTACGAGCAGTACTTC	CASSFGSGGASYEQYF
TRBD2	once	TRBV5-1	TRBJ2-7	TGCGCCAGCAGCCCGTGGACTAGCGGGGGGATCTACGAGCAGTACTTC	CASSPWTSGGIYEQYF
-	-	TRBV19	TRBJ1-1	TGTGCCAGTAGTACCCCCGGACAGACCACTGAAGCTTTCTTT	CASSTPGQTTEAFF
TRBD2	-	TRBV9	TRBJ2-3	TGTGCCAGCAGCGGGGGCGCTGGGGCGGGGGCAGATACGCAGTATTTT	CASSGGAGAGADTQYF
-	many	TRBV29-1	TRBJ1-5	TGCAGCGCCGGAGGTGATAATCAGCCCCAGCATTTT	CSAGGDNQPQHF
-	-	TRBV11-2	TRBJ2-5	TGTGCCAGCAGCTTAGGAGGTCTAGGCCGAGAGGCTGGTCACTTC	CASSLGGLGREAGHF
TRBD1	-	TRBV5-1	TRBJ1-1	TGCGCCAGCAGCTTGGCCTCTACAGGGGGCACTGAAGCTTTCTTT	CASSLASTGGTEAFF
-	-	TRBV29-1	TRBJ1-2	TGCAGCGTTAAACAGGGCAACTATGGCTACACCTTC	CSVKQGNYGYTF
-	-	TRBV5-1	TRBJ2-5	TGCGCCAGCAGCTTGTCTCCGAGGGTATCGGGCAGGGAGACCCAGTACTTC	CASSLSPRVSGRETQYF
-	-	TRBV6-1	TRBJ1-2	TGTGCCAGCAGTGAAATAATGGCCCAATTCTATGGCTACACCTTC	CASSEIMAQFYGYTF
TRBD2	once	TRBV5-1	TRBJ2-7	TGCGCCAGCTCGTCAGCGGGGGGGCAGGGCGAGCAGTACTTC	CASSSAGGQGEQYF
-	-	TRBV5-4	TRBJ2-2	TGTGCCAGCAGCTTGCAATGGGGGGTAGGGGTGAACACCGGGGAGCTGTTTTTT	CASSLQWGVGVNTGELFF
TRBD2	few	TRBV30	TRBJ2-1	TGTGCCTGGAGAGAACTAGCGGGAGGATACAATGAGCAGTTCTTC	CAWRELAGGYNEQFF
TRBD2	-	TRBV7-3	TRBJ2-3	TGTGCCAGCAGCTCTAGCGGGGGCCGTTGGGCTACGCAGTATTTT	CASSSSGGRWATQYF